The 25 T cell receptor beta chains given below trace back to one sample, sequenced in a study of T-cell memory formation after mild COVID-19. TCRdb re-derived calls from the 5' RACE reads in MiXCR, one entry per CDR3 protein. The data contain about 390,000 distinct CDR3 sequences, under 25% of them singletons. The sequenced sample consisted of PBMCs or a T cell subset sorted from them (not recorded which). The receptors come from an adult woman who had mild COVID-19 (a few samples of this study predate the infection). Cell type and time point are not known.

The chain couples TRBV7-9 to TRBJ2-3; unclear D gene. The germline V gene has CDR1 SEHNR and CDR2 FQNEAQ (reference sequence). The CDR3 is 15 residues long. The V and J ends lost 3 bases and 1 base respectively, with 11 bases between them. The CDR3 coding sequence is TGTGCCAGCAGCTTCCCCCATCAGGGCACAGATACGCAGTATTTT. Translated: CASSFPHQGTDTQYF.

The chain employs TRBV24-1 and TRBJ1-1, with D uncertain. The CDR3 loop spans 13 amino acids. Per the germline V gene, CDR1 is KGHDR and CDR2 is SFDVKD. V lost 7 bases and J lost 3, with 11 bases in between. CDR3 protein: CATSPSGYTEAFF. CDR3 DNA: TGTGCCACCAGCCCGAGTGGGTACACTGAAGCTTTCTTT.

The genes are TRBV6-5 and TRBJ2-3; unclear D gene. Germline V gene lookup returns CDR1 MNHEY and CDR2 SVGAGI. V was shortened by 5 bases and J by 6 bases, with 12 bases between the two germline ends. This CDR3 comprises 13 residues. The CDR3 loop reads CASSTAWMDTQYF. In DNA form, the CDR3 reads TGTGCCAGCAGTACTGCTTGGATGGATACGCAGTATTTT.

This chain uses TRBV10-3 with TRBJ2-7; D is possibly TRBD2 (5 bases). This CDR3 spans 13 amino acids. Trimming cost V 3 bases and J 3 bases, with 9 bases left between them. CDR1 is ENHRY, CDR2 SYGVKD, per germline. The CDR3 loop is CAISDELVYEQYF. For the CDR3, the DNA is TGTGCCATCAGTGACGAACTAGTCTACGAGCAGTACTTC.

CDR3 protein: CSARDFRDATDTQYF. Written as DNA, the CDR3 is TGCAGTGCTAGAGACTTTCGGGACGCCACAGATACGCAGTATTTT. The V gene is TRBV20-1, the J gene TRBJ2-3; D is possibly TRBD1 or TRBD2 (5 bases each). This CDR3 region has 15 residues. CDR1 and CDR2 (germline): DFQATT, SNEGSKA (reference sequence). Trimming pared 0 bases from V and 2 bases from J, leaving 12 bases between.

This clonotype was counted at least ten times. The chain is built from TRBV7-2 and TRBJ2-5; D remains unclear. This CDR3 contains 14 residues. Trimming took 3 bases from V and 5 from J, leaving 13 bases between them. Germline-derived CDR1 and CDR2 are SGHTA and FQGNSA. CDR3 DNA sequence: TGTGCCAGCAGCTTCGGACGGCACCGGGAGACCCAGTACTTC. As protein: CASSFGRHRETQYF.

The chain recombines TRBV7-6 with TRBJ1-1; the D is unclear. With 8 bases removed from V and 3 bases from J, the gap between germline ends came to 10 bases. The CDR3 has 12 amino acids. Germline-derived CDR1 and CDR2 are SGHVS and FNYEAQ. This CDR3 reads CASGYGDTEAFF. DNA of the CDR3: TGTGCCAGCGGATACGGGGACACTGAAGCTTTCTTT.

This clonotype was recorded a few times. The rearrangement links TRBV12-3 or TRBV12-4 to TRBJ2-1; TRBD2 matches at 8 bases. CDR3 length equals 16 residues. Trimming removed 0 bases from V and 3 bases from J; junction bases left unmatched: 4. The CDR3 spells CASSLAGRGGYNEQFF. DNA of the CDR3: TGTGCCAGCAGTTTAGCCGGGAGGGGAGGCTACAATGAGCAGTTCTTC.

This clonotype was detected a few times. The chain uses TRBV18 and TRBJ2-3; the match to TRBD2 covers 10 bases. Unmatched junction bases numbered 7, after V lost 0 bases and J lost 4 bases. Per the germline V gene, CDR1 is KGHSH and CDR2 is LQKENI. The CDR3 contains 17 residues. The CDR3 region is CASSPPTSGKLPDTQYF. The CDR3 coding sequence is TGTGCCAGCTCACCACCCACTAGCGGGAAACTCCCAGATACGCAGTATTTT.

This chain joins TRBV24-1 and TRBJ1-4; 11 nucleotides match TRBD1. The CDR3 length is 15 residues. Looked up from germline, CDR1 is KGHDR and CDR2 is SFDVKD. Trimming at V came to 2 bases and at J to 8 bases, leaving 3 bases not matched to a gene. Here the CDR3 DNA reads TGTGCCACCAGTGATTCGGGACAGGGGGAAGAAAAACTGTTTTTT. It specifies CATSDSGQGEEKLFF.

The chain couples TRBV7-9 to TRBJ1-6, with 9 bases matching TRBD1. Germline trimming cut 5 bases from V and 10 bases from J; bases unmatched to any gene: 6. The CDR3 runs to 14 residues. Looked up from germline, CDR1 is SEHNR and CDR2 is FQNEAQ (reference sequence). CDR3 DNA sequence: TGTGCCAGCAGCCAAGGACAGGGGAGCTCACCCCTCCACTTT. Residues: CASSQGQGSSPLHF.

Here the CDR3 DNA reads TGCAGTGCTAGAGATAACAGGGGGCGGAACACTGAAGCTTTCTTT. This codes for CSARDNRGRNTEAFF. The chain links TRBV20-1 to TRBJ1-1, with 9 bases lining up with TRBD1. There are 15 residues in the CDR3. Germline V lookup: CDR1 DFQATT, CDR2 SNEGSKA (reference sequence). The junction had 3 bases not matched to a gene; V was cut back by 0 bases and J by 1 base.

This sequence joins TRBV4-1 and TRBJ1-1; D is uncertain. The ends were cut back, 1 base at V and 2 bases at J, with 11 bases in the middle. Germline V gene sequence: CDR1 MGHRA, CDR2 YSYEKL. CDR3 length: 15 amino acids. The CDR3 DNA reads TGCGCCAGCAGCCAAGTTTCCGGGTTTAACACTGAAGCTTTCTTT. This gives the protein CASSQVSGFNTEAFF.

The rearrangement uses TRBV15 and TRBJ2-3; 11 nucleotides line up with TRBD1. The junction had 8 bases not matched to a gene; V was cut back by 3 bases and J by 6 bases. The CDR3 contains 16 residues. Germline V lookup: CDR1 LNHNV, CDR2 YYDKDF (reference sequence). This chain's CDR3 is CATSRGGTGGLDTQYF. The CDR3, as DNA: TGTGCCACCAGCAGGGGGGGGACAGGGGGTTTGGATACGCAGTATTTT.

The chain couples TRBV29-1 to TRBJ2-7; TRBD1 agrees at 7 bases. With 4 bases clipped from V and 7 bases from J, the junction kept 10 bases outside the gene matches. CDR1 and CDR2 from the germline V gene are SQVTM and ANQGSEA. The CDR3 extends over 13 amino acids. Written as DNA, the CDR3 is TGCAGCGTTGTTAGACAGGGACCTCGAGAGCAGTACTTC. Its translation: CSVVRQGPREQYF.

In DNA, the CDR3 is TGCAGTGCTACCTCCTTATCTGAGGCGCTCGAGCAGTACTTC. This gives the protein CSATSLSEALEQYF. The chain employs TRBV20-1 and TRBJ2-7, with D unclear. V dropped 4 bases and J dropped 6 bases, with 19 bases sitting between them. CDR3 length: 14 amino acids. Germline loops: CDR1 DFQATT, CDR2 SNEGSKA (reference sequence).

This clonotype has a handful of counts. CDR3 DNA sequence: TGTGCCAGCAGTGAACTCCCAGGGGCCAACGTCCTGACTTTC. This translates into CASSELPGANVLTF. The chain is built from TRBV2 and TRBJ2-6; D ambiguous. Germline-derived CDR1 and CDR2 are SNHLY and FYNNEI. Trimming removed 2 bases from V and 4 bases from J, with 6 bases in between. The CDR3 runs 14 residues.

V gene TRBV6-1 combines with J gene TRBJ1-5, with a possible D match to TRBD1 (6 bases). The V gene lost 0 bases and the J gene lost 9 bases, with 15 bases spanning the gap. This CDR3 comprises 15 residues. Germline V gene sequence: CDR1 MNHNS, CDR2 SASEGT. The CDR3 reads CASSEAGRGLGPQHF. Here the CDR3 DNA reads TGTGCCAGCAGTGAAGCGGGCAGGGGATTGGGGCCCCAGCATTTT.

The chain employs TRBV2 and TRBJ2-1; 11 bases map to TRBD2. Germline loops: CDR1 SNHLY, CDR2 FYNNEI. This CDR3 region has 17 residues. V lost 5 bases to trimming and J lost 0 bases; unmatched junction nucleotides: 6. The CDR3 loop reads CASSLAGGLSSYNEQFF. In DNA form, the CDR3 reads TGTGCCAGCAGTCTAGCGGGAGGACTGAGCTCCTACAATGAGCAGTTCTTC.

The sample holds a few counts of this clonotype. The CDR3 is CASSRGGAPDTQYF. The CDR3 DNA follows: TGTGCCAGCAGCCGCGGGGGGGCCCCCGATACGCAGTATTTT. The genes are TRBV7-6 and TRBJ2-3; 9 nucleotides agree with TRBD2. Germline CDR1 is SGHVS and CDR2 is FNYEAQ. Trimming took 5 bases from V and 6 from J; bases not matched to a gene: 6. The CDR3 consists of 14 residues.

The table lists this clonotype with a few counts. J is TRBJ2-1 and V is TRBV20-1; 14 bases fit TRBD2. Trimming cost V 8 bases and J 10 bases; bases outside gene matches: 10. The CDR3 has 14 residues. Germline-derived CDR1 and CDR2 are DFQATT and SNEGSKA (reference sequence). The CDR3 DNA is TGCAGTCCTACCGGGACTAGCGGGAGTCGGGAGCAGTTCTTC. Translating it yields CSPTGTSGSREQFF.

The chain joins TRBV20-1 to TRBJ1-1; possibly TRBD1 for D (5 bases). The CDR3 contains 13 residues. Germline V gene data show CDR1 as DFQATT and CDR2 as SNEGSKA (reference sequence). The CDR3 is CRAHRGSNTEAFF. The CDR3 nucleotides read TGCAGGGCCCATCGGGGGAGTAACACTGAAGCTTTCTTT.

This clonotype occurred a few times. CDR3 DNA: TGTGCCAGCTCACCAGGGGCCCGTCGAGAGGAGCAGTTCTTC. Translation: CASSPGARREEQFF. The chain has TRBV18 and TRBJ2-1; a possible D gene is TRBD1 (5 bases). V lost 2 bases and J 10 bases, leaving 15 bases between the germline ends. There are 14 residues in the CDR3. Germline V gene data show CDR1 as KGHSH and CDR2 as LQKENI.

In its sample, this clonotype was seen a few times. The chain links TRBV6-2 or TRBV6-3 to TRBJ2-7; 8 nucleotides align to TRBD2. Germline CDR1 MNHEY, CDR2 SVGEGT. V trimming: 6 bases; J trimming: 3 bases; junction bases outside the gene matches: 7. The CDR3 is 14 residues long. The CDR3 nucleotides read TGTGCCAGCAGCAAAAAGGCGGGGGGCTACGAGCAGTACTTC. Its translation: CASSKKAGGYEQYF.

CDR3 protein: CASSLDRGNTQYF. The DNA for the CDR3 is TGTGCCAGCAGCTTAGATCGCGGGAATACGCAGTATTTT. This rearrangement joins TRBV11-2 to TRBJ2-3; D perhaps matches TRBD2 (6 bases). The germline gives CDR1 SGHAT, CDR2 FQNNGV. The CDR3 extends over 13 amino acids. V dropped 0 bases and J dropped 7 bases, with 8 bases sitting between them.